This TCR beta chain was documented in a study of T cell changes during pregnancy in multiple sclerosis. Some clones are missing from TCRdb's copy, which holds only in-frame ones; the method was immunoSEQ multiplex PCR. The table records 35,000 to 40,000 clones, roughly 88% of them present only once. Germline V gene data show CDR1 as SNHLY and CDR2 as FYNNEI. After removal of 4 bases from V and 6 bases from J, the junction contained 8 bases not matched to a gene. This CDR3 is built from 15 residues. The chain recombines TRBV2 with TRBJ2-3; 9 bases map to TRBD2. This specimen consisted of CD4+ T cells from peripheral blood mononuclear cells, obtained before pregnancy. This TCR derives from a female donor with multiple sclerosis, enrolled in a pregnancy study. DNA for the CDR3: TGTGCCAGCAGTGGGGCTAGCGGGATTGGGGATACGCAGTATTTT. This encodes CASSGASGIGDTQYF.